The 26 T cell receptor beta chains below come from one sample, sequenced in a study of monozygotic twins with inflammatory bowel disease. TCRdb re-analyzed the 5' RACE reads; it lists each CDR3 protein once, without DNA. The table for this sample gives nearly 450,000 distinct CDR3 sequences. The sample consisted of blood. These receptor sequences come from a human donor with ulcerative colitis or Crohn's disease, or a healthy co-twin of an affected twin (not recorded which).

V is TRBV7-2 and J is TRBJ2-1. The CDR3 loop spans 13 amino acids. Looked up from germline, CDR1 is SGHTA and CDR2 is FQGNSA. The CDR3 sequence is CASSLNPYNEQFF.

CDR3 sequence reads: CASSRVAGVENEQFF. This chain connects TRBV12-3 or TRBV12-4 to TRBJ2-1; TCRdb's assignment of TRBD2 cannot be checked, as there is no DNA. This CDR3 spans 15 amino acids.

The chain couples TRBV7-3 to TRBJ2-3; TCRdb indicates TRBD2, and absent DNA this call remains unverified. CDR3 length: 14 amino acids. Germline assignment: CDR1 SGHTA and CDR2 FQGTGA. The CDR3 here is CASSLGSEKDTQYF.

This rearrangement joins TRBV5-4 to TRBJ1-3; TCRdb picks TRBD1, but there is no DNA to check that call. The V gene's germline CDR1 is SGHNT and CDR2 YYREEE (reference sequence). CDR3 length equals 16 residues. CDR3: CASSPTPGDSGNTIYF.

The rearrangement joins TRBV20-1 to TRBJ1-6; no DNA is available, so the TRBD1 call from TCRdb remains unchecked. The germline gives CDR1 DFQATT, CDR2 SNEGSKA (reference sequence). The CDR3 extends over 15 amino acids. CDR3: CSASPQAGRPSPLHF.

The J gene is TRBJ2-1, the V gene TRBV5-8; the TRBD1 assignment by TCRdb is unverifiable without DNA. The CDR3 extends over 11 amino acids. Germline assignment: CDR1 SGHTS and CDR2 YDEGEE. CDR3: CASSLRQDEFF.

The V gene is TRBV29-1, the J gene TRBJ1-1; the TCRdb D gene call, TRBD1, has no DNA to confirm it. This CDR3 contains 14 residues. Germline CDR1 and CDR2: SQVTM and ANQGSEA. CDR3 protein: CSSLNVGSEGLRAF.

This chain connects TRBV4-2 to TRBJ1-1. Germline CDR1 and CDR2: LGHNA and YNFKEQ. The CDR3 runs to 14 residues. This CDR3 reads CASSRDTVNPEAFF.

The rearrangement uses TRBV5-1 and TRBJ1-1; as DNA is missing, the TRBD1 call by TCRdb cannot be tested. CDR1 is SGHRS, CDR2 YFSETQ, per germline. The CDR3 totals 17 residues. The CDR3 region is CASSLAGGGREGTEAFF.

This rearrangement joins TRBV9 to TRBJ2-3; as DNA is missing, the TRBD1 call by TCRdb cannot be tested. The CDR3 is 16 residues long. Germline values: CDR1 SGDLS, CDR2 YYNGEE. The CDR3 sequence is CASSVDVQGFGNTQYF.

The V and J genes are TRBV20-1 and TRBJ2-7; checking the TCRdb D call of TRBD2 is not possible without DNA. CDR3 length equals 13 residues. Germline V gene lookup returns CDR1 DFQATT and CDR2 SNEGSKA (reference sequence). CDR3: CSADRASLYEQYF.

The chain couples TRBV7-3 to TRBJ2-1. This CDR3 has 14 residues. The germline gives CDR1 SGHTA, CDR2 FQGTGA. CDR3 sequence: CASSLTGYQNEQFF.

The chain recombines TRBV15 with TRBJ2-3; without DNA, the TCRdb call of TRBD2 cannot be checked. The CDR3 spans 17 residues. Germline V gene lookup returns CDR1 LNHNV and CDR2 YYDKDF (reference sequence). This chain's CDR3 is CATSGPGLAGGTDTQYF.

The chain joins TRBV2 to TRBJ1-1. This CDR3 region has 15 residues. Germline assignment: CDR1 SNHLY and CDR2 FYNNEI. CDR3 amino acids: CASTFIGQLNTEAFF.

This CDR3 is CSAMVFGSGGMYNEQFF. The V and J genes are TRBV20-1 and TRBJ2-1; TCRdb picks TRBD1, but there is no DNA to check that call. CDR3 size: 17 residues. Germline CDR1 and CDR2: DFQATT and SNEGSKA (reference sequence).

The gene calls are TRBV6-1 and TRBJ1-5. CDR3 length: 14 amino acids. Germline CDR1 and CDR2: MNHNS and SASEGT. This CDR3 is CASNSRFLDQPQHF.

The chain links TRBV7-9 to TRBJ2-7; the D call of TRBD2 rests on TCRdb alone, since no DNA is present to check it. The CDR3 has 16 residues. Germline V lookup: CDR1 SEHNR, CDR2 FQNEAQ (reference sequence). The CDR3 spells CASSQGLAGGQYEQYF.

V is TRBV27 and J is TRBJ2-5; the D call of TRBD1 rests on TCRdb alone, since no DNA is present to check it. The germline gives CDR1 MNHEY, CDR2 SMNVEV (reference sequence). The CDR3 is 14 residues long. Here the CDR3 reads CASKQLPGGETQYF.

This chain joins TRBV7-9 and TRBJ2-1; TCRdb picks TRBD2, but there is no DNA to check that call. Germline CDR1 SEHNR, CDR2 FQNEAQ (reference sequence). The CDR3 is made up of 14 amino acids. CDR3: CASSLGQAGVEQFF.

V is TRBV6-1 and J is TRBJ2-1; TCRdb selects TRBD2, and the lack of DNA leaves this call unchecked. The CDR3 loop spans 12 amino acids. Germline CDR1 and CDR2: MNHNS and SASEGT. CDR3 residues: CASSELAGEQFF.

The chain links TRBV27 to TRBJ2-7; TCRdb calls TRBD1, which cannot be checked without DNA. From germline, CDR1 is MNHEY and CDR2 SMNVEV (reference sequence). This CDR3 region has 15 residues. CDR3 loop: CASSFPGQDTYEQYF.

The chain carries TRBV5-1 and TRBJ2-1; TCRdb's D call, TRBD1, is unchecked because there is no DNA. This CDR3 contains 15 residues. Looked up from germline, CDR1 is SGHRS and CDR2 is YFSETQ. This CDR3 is CASSLPGTGINEQFF.

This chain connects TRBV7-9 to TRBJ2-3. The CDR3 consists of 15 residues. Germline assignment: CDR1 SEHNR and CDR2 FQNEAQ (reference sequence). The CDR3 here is CASSLLWRSTDTQYF.

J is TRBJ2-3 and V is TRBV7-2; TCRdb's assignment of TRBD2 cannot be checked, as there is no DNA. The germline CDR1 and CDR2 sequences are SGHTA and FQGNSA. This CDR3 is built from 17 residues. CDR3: CASSTQTSGEFSDTQYF.

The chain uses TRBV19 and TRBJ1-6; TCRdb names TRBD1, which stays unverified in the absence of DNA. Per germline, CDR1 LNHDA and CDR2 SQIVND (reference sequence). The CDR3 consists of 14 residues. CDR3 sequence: CASRSTGGNSPLHF.

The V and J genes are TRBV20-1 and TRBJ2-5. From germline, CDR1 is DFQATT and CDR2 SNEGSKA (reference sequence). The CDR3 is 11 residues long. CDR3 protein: CSAHDEETQYF.